The clone carrying this TCR beta chain has just a few counts. Its specificity is not known. This record comes from a study of CD8 T cells in ankylosing spondylitis. Generation of TCR beta libraries employed quantitative 5'-RACE incorporating molecular barcodes. TCRdb passed the 5' RACE reads through MiXCR, listing each CDR3 protein once. The table shows hundreds of thousands of distinct CDR3 sequences, with approximately 9% occurring only once. Study findings and constraints: Enrichment of disease-linked clones was reportedly significant in matched ankylosing spondylitis synovial fluid.

The specimen sequenced was blood, either unsorted or a sorted T cell fraction (not recorded which). The TCR sequence derives from a male donor with ankylosing spondylitis or in good health (not recorded which).

CDR3 sequence reads: CASSSAGANYGYTF. In DNA form, the CDR3 reads TGTGCCAGCAGTTCGGCGGGAGCTAACTATGGCTACACCTTC. The genes are TRBV12-3 or TRBV12-4 and TRBJ1-2; no clear D. This CDR3 region has 14 residues. V dropped 4 bases and J dropped 0 bases, with 9 bases sitting between them.